This is a list of T cell receptor beta chains from one sample in a study of cytomegalovirus exposure and HLA in healthy donors. Here immunoSEQ multiplex PCR was the method, and the copy in TCRdb shows in-frame clones only, minus some. The sample includes about 150,000 clones, around 80% of them seen just once. Sequenced: PBMCs. The receptors stem from a woman between 40 and 50 years old in good health and CMV-seronegative. The conserved cysteine and the conserved F or W are not part of the CDR3 here.

cdr3_aa	j_call	cdr3_length	v_call
ASSPGGLNTEAF	TRBJ1-1	12	TRBV19
SAVDRADYGYT	TRBJ1-2	11	TRBV29-1
SAVVAGANTGELF	TRBJ2-2	13	TRBV29-1
ASSRGPATGTTGELF	TRBJ2-2	15	TRBV5-1
ASSLSASGRREQY	TRBJ2-7	13	TRBV28
ASSLDNSPLH	TRBJ1-6	10	TRBV6-6
ATELPEQF	TRBJ2-1	8	TRBV7-9
ASSPDEKLF	TRBJ1-4	9	TRBV28
ASSFRSSGSEAF	TRBJ1-1	12	TRBV7-3
ASSLARQGSHLGKNSQY	TRBJ2-4	17	TRBV5-6
ASSFFSGSAYEQY	TRBJ2-7	13	TRBV28
ASSLTGTSGYEQY	TRBJ2-7	13	TRBV5-4
ASSSLLAGGGDTQY	TRBJ2-3	14	TRBV5-4
SADVRGRIY	TRBJ1-3	9	TRBV20-1
SVLGQGRAGELF	TRBJ2-2	12	TRBV29-1
ASSSPSGRETQY	TRBJ2-5	12	TRBV7-2
AWSPRENTEAF	TRBJ1-1	11	TRBV30
ASSGQDKLNYGYT	TRBJ1-2	13	TRBV6-6
ASSQVYFTGELF	TRBJ2-2	12	TRBV4-3
AWSLDRGHGYT	TRBJ1-2	11	TRBV30
ASRKGQAYTEKLF	TRBJ1-4	13	TRBV19
ASNVRLNTEAF	TRBJ1-1	11	TRBV19
ASSFPGGSQPQH	TRBJ1-5	12	TRBV28
ASSVAGTGFNEKLF	TRBJ1-4	14	TRBV11-2
ASSQPGVGEKLF	TRBJ1-4	12	TRBV11-3
ASSISAGLYEQY	TRBJ2-7	12	TRBV19
ASSLFGIEETQY	TRBJ2-5	12	TRBV5-1
AWSVGRGYNSPLH	TRBJ1-6	13	TRBV30
ASSSSAGLITDTQY	TRBJ2-3	14	TRBV7-6
ASSPETVVGAGRTDTQY	TRBJ2-3	17	TRBV7-8
ASRLPRVTAF	TRBJ1-1	10	TRBV6-6
AWSRVRETQY	TRBJ2-5	10	TRBV30
ASSLSNGGANVLT	TRBJ2-6	13	TRBV7-3
ASSLGAPKPQTGPGETQY	TRBJ2-5	18	TRBV28
ASSQDYHLGTDTQY	TRBJ2-3	14	TRBV4-3
ASSGGENQGYSNQPQH	TRBJ1-5	16	TRBV19
ASKGALAGVYEQY	NA	13	TRBV5-6
ASSPEAVTGELF	TRBJ2-2	12	TRBV5-1
ASSARGGTNTGELF	TRBJ2-2	14	TRBV11-3
ASSPTPEGNTEAF	TRBJ1-1	13	TRBV5-1
ASSLRSYEQY	TRBJ2-7	10	TRBV7-6
ASSLTGLRNEQF	TRBJ2-1	12	TRBV28
ASSPLPGGAYEQY	TRBJ2-7	13	TRBV7-6
ASSLTGGENSQY	TRBJ2-4	12	TRBV6-5
ASSVDRDYEQY	TRBJ2-7	11	TRBV6-6
ASTAGGDGYT	TRBJ1-2	10	TRBV28
ASSQAGSTEAF	TRBJ1-1	11	TRBV4-1
ASSYRRRFYEQY	TRBJ2-7	12	TRBV21-1
SSSLLSSDTQY	TRBJ2-3	11	TRBV7-9